Presented here are 10 T cell receptor beta chains from one specimen sequenced in a study of T cell responses to AZD1222 COVID-19 vaccine. TCRdb keeps only in-frame clones here, not all; method: immunoSEQ multiplex PCR. The sample records about 97,000 clones, around 89% being singletons. The sample consisted of peripheral blood, taken on day 0 of AZD1222 vaccination. The origin of the receptors is an adult in good health.

The J gene is TRBJ1-3, the V gene TRBV11-2; weak D call: TRBD1 (6 bases). The germline V gene has CDR1 SGHAT and CDR2 FQNNGV. The CDR3 is 14 amino acids. The germline V and J ends were trimmed by 8 bases and 5 bases, with 16 bases remaining between them. CDR3 bases: TGTGCCAGCGGGGGCTTTTGGACTAGAAACACCATATATTTT. It yields the protein CASGGFWTRNTIYF.

The V call is TRBV10-2, the J call TRBJ2-5; D may be TRBD2 (6 bases). Germline CDR1 and CDR2: WSHSY and SAAADI. Trimming took off 5 bases at V and 0 bases at J, with 19 bases between the two ends. This CDR3 has 17 residues. The CDR3 DNA reads as TGCGCCAGCAGTCGCGGGGCGTCGTTCCGGTACCAAGAGACCCAGTACTTC. It codes for CASSRGASFRYQETQYF.

The rearrangement uses TRBV7-5 and TRBJ1-2. TRBV7-5 represents a pseudogene. This CDR3 spans 15 amino acids. CDR3 sequence reads: CVRSLGVGGHYGYTF. In DNA, the CDR3 is TGTGTCAGAAGCTTAGGGGTTGGAGGGCACTATGGCTACACCTTC.

Concerning this clone itself: Different DNA sequences within this sample yield the same CDR3. The V gene is TRBV3-1 (or the pseudogene TRBV3-2), the J gene TRBJ1-1; TRBD1 is a possible D gene (6 bases). Trimming took off 1 base at V and 0 bases at J, with 6 bases between the two ends. Germline CDR1 LGHDT, CDR2 YNNKEL (reference sequence). The CDR3 has 14 amino acids. The CDR3 reads CASSQGGLNTEAFF. The CDR3 nucleotides read TGTGCCAGCAGCCAAGGGGGGCTGAACACTGAAGCTTTCTTT.

The genes are TRBV7-3 and TRBJ1-1, with 8 bases fitting TRBD1. The CDR3 covers 16 residues. Germline CDR1 and CDR2: SGHTA and FQGTGA. Trimming took 1 base from V and 4 from J; bases not matched to a gene: 8. The CDR3 coding sequence is TGTGCCAGCAGCTTAATTCCAGGGGGCAGGGGCACTGAAGCTTTCTTT. It specifies CASSLIPGGRGTEAFF.

This clone was observed a single time. The identical CDR3 is also encoded by other nucleotide sequences in the sample. The chain uses TRBV19 and TRBJ1-2, with D possibly being TRBD1 (5 bases). The V end lost 6 bases, the J end lost 8 bases, and 13 bases lay between the germline ends. The CDR3 loop spans 12 amino acids. Germline-derived CDR1 and CDR2 are LNHDA and SQIVND (reference sequence). The DNA for the CDR3 is TGTGCCAGTAGCCCGGCGGGGGACGGCTACACCTTC. Translating it yields CASSPAGDGYTF.

The V and J genes are TRBV11-2 and TRBJ1-6; the match to TRBD1 covers 8 bases. The CDR3 has 15 amino acids. With 5 bases clipped from V and 9 bases from J, the junction kept 9 bases outside the gene matches. Germline V gene lookup returns CDR1 SGHAT and CDR2 FQNNGV. CDR3 residues: CASSTLQGVGSPLHF. The CDR3 DNA reads as TGTGCCAGCAGCACCTTACAGGGGGTGGGTTCACCCCTCCACTTT.

This rearrangement joins TRBV1 to TRBJ2-2; no check of the table's D call, TRBD2, against the DNA was made. TRBV1 is marked as a pseudogene. This CDR3 has 17 amino acids. Here the CDR3 DNA reads TGCACCAGCATATGCAGGGGGACTAGCGAGAACACCGGGGAGCTGTTTTTT. Amino acid sequence: CTSICRGTSENTGELFF.

The genes are TRBV7-3 and TRBJ1-2; 9 bases agree with TRBD1. V trimming: 5 bases; J trimming: 4 bases; junction bases outside the gene matches: 5. This CDR3 is built from 14 residues. Looked up from germline, CDR1 is SGHTA and CDR2 is FQGTGA. The DNA for the CDR3 is TGTGCCAGCAGCCAGGGACAGGGAATCTATGGCTACACCTTC. Its translation: CASSQGQGIYGYTF.

The chain couples TRBV5-1 to TRBJ2-5; either TRBD1 or TRBD2 may fit D (5 bases each). Trimming removed 5 bases at V and 5 bases at J, with 13 bases between. Germline V lookup: CDR1 SGHRS, CDR2 YFSETQ. The CDR3 has 13 amino acids. The CDR3, as DNA: TGCGCCAGCAGTGGGACCCCCAGGGAGACCCAGTACTTC. It encodes CASSGTPRETQYF.